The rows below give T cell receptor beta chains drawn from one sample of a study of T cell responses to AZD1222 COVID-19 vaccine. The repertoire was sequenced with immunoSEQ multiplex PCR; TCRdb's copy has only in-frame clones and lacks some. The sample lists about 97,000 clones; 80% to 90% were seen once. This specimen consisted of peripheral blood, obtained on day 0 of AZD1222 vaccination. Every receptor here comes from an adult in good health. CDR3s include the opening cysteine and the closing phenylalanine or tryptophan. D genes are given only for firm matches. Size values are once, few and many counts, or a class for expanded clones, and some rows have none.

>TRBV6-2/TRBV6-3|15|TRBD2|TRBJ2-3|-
CASSLGGLAGDTQYF
TGTGCCAGCAGTTTGGGCGGACTAGCGGGAGATACGCAGTATTTT
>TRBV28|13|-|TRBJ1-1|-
CASSWRVNTEAFF
TGTGCCAGCAGCTGGCGAGTGAACACTGAAGCTTTCTTT
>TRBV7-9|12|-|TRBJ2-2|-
CASSFGTGELFF
TGTGCCAGCAGCTTTGGGACCGGGGAGCTGTTTTTT
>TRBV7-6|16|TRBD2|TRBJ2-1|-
CASSRQPGTSGNEQFF
TGTGCCAGCAGCCGCCAACCCGGGACTAGCGGCAATGAGCAGTTCTTC
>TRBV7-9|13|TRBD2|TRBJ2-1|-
CASSELAGEAQFF
TGTGCCAGCAGCGAACTAGCGGGAGAGGCCCAGTTCTTC
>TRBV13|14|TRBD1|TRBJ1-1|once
CASSPRGPNTEAFF
TGTGCCAGCAGCCCAAGGGGGCCTAACACTGAAGCTTTCTTT
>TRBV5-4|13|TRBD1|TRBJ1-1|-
CASSFLGQGEAFF
TGTGCCAGCAGCTTCTTAGGACAGGGTGAAGCTTTCTTT
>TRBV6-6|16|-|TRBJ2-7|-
CASSYEGSYSLDEQYF
TGTGCCAGCAGTTACGAGGGTTCATACTCCCTCGACGAGCAGTACTTC
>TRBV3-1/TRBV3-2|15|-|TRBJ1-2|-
CASSPRGSPNYGYTF
TGTGCCAGCAGTCCCAGGGGATCCCCTAACTATGGCTACACCTTC
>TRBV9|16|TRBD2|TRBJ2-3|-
CASSEGVRGYSDTQYF
TGTGCCAGCAGCGAAGGCGTGCGGGGGTATTCAGATACGCAGTATTTT
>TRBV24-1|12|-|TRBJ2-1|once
CATSDLGQEQFF
TGTGCCACCAGTGATTTGGGACAGGAGCAGTTCTTC
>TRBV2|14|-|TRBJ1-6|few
CASSWGTGNSPLHF
TGTGCCAGCAGTTGGGGGACTGGTAATTCACCCCTCCACTTT
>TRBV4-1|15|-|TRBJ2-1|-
CASSQVGGGRGEQFF
TGCGCCAGCAGCCAAGTAGGGGGTGGGAGAGGTGAGCAGTTCTTC
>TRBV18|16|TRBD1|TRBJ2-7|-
CASSPLLGQGDYEQYF
TGTGCCAGCTCACCACTACTAGGACAGGGGGACTACGAGCAGTACTTC
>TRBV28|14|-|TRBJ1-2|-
CASSLLPHWYGYTF
TGTGCCAGCAGTTTACTTCCCCACTGGTATGGCTACACCTTC
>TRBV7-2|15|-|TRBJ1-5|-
CASSGQMVGIQPQHF
TGTGCCAGCAGCGGGCAAATGGTAGGAATTCAGCCCCAGCATTTT
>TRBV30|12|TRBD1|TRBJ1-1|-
CALDRGHTEAFF
TGTGCCTTGGACAGGGGGCATACTGAAGCTTTCTTT
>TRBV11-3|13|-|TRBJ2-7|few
CASSLVVGNEQYF
TGTGCCAGCAGCTTAGTGGTCGGCAACGAGCAGTACTTC
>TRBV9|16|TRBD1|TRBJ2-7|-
CASSPESSDRVSEQYF
TGTGCCAGCAGCCCCGAATCGTCGGACAGGGTTTCCGAGCAGTACTTC
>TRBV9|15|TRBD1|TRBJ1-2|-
CASSVGQGENYGYTF
TGTGCCAGCAGCGTAGGACAGGGAGAAAACTATGGCTACACCTTC
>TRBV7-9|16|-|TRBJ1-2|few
CASSHPTSGVAYGYTF
TGTGCCAGCAGCCACCCCACCTCGGGGGTCGCCTATGGCTACACCTTC
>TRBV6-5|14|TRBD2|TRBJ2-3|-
CASSPGLDTDTQYF
TGTGCCAGCAGTCCCGGACTAGACACAGATACGCAGTATTTT
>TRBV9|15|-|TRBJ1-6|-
CASSAGQNYNSPLHF
TGTGCCAGCAGCGCAGGACAGAACTATAATTCACCCCTCCACTTT
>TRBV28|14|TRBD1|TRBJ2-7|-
CASSSGTGTYEQYF
TGTGCCAGCAGTTCGGGGACAGGGACATACGAGCAGTACTTC
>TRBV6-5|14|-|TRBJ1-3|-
CASRRTSSGNTIYF
TGTGCCAGCAGAAGGACAAGCTCTGGAAACACCATATATTTT
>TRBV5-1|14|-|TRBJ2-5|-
CASSLVTEQETQYF
TGCGCCAGCAGCTTGGTAACAGAACAAGAGACCCAGTACTTC
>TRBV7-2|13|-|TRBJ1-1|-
CASRGQSDTEAFF
TGTGCCAGCAGAGGACAGTCCGACACTGAAGCTTTCTTT
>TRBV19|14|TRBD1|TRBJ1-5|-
CASLGQGNNQPQHF
TGTGCCAGCCTTGGACAGGGGAACAATCAGCCCCAGCATTTT
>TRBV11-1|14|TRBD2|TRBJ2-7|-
CASSSSAGTYEQYF
TGTGCCAGCAGCTCATCAGCGGGGACCTACGAGCAGTACTTC
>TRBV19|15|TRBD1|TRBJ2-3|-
CASSRGGTGVDTQYF
TGTGCCAGTAGTAGGGGCGGGACAGGGGTAGATACGCAGTATTTT
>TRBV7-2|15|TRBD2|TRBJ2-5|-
CASSLGGRTQETQYF
TGTGCCAGCAGCTTGGGCGGGAGAACACAAGAGACCCAGTACTTC
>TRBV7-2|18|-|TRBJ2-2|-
CASSLWLVGTSNTGELFF
TGTGCCAGCAGCTTATGGCTGGTCGGGACTTCGAACACCGGGGAGCTGTTTTTT
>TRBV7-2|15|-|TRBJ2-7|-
CASSLGSGTSYEQYF
TGTGCCAGCAGCTTAGGATCAGGGACCTCCTACGAGCAGTACTTC
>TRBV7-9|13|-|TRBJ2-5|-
CASSLFPDRTQYF
TGTGCCAGCAGCTTATTCCCTGACCGGACCCAGTACTTC
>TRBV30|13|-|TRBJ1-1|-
CAWSVLGGTEAFF
TGTGCCTGGAGTGTACTTGGGGGGACTGAAGCTTTCTTT
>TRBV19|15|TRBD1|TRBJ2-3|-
CASSMWTGGADTQYF
TGTGCCAGTAGTATGTGGACAGGTGGCGCAGATACGCAGTATTTT
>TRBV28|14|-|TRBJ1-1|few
CASSPTGMNTEAFF
TGTGCCAGCAGCCCCACGGGAATGAACACTGAAGCTTTCTTT
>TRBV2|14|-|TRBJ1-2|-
CASSEGRQGYGYTF
TGTGCCAGCAGTGAAGGCCGGCAGGGCTATGGCTACACCTTC
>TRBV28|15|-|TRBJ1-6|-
CASSRTGSRGSPLHF
TGTGCCAGCAGTCGTACCGGGTCCCGTGGTTCACCCCTCCACTTT
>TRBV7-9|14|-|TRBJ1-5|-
CASSLGGLDQPQHF
TGTGCCAGCAGCTTAGGAGGGCTGGATCAGCCCCAGCATTTT
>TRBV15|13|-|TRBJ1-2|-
CATSRDGGLGYTF
TGTGCCACCAGCAGAGATGGGGGTCTTGGCTACACCTTC
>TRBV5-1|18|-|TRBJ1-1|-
CASSSPQGRGNMNTEAFF
TGCGCCAGCAGCTCGCCACAGGGAAGAGGGAACATGAACACTGAAGCTTTCTTT
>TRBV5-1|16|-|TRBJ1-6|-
CASSPGGSSYNSPLHF
TGCGCCAGCAGTCCCGGGGGGAGCTCCTATAATTCACCCCTCCACTTT
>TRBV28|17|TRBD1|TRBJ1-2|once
CASSLRTGRVVGYGYTF
TGTGCCAGCAGTTTAAGGACAGGACGGGTGGTCGGCTATGGCTACACCTTC
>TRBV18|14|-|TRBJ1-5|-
CASSPTNSNQPQHF
TGTGCCAGCTCACCAACTAATAGCAATCAGCCCCAGCATTTT
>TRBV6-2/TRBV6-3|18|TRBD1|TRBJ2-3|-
CASSSGTGGYDSTDTQYF
TGTGCCAGCAGTTCCGGGACAGGGGGATACGATAGCACAGATACGCAGTATTTT
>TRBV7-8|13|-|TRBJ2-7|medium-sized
CASSIQLSHEQYF
TGTGCCAGCAGTATACAACTTTCGCACGAGCAGTACTTC
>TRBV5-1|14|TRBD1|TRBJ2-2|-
CASSLGTGAGELFF
TGCGCCAGCAGCTTGGGGACAGGGGCCGGGGAGCTGTTTTTT
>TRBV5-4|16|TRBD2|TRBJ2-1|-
CASSLFTLAGGNEQFF
TGTGCCAGCAGCTTGTTTACACTAGCGGGAGGGAATGAGCAGTTCTTC
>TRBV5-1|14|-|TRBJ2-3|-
CASSLPGDPDTQYF
TGCGCCAGCAGCTTGCCGGGAGATCCAGATACGCAGTATTTT
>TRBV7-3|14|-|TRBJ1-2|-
CASSLTAGYYGYTF
TGTGCCAGCAGCTTAACGGCGGGATATTATGGCTACACCTTC
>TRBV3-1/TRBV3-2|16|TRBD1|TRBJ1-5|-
CASSQRQGTGNQPQHF
TGTGCCAGCAGCCAAAGACAGGGGACGGGCAATCAGCCCCAGCATTTT
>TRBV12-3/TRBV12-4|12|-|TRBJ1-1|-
CASSPSPLAAFF
TGTGCCAGCAGTCCAAGTCCCTTAGCAGCTTTCTTT
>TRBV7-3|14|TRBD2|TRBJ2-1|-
CASSLLLASDEQFF
TGTGCCAGCAGCTTATTACTAGCGTCGGATGAGCAGTTCTTC
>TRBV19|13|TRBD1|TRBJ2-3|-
CASSDRVTDTQYF
TGTGCCAGTAGCGACAGGGTCACAGATACGCAGTATTTT
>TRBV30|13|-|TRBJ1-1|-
CAWTAGWEAEAFF
TGTGCCTGGACCGCGGGTTGGGAAGCTGAAGCTTTCTTT
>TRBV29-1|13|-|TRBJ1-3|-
CSARRDSGNTIYF
TGCAGCGCTAGGAGAGACTCTGGAAACACCATATATTTT
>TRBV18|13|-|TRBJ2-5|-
CASSPHYGETQYF
TGTGCCAGCTCACCGCATTATGGGGAGACCCAGTACTTC